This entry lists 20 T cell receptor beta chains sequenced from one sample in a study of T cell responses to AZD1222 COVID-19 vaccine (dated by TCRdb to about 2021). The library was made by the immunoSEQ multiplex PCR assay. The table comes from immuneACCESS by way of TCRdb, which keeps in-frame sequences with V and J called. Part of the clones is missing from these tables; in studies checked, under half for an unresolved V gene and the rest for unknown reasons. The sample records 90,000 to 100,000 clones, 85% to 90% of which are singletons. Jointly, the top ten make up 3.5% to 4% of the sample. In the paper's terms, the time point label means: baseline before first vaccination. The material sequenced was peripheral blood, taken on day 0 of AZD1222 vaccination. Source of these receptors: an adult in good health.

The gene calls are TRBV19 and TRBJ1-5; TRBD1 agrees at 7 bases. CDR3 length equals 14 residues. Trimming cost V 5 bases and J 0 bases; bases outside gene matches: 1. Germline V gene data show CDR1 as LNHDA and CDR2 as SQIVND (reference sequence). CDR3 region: CASSDRASNQPQHF. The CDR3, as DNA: TGTGCCAGTAGTGACAGGGCTAGCAATCAGCCCCAGCATTTT. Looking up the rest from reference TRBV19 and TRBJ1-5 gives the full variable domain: DGGITQSPKYLFRKEGQNVTLSCEQNLNHDAMYWYRQDPGQGLRLIYYSQIVNDFQKGDIAEGYSVSREKKESFPLTVTSAQKNPTAFYLCASSDRASNQPQHFGDGTRLSIL.

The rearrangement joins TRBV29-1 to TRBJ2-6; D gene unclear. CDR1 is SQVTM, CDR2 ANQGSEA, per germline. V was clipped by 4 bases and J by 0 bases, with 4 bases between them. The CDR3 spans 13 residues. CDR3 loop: CSVVDSGANVLTF. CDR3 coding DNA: TGCAGCGTTGTGGACTCTGGGGCCAACGTCCTGACTTTC.

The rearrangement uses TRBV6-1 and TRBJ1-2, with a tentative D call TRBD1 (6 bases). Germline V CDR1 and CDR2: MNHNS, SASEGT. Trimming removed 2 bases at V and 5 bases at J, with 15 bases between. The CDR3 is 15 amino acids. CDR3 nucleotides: TGTGCCAGCAGTGAAATTCTCGCTCAGGGGTATGGCTACACCTTC. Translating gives CASSEILAQGYGYTF.

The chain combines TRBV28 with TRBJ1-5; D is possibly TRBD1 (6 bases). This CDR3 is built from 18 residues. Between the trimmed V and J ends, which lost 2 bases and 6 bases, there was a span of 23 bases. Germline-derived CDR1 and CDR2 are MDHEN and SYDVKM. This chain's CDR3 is CASSLAGGGGVAGQPQHF. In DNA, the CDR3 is TGTGCCAGCAGTTTAGCGGGAGGGGGAGGGGTAGCGGGTCAGCCCCAGCATTTT.

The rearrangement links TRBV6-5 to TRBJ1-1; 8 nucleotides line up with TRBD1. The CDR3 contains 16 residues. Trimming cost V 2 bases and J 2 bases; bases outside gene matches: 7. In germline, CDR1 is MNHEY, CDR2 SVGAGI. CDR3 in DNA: TGTGCCAGCAGTTACGGCAGGGGGCGCGGTAACACTGAAGCTTTCTTT. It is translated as CASSYGRGRGNTEAFF.

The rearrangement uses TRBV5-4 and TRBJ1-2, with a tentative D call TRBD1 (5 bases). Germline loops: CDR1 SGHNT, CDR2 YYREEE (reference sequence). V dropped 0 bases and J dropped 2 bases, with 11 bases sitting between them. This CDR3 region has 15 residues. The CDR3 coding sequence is TGTGCCAGCAGCTTGGCCGCGGGGCTAAACTATGGCTACACCTTC. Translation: CASSLAAGLNYGYTF. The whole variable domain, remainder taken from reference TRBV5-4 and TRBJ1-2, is ETGVTQSPTHLIKTRGQQVTLRCSSQSGHNTVSWYQQALGQGPQFIFQYYREEENGRGNFPPRFSGLQFPNYSSELNVNALELDDSALYLCASSLAAGLNYGYTFGSGTRLTVV.

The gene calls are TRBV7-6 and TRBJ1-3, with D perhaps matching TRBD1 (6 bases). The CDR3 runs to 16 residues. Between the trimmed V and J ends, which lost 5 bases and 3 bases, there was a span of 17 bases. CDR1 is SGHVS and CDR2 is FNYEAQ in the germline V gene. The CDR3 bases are TGTGCCAGCAGCACCCGGCCCAGGGGACGTGGAAACACCATATATTTT. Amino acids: CASSTRPRGRGNTIYF.

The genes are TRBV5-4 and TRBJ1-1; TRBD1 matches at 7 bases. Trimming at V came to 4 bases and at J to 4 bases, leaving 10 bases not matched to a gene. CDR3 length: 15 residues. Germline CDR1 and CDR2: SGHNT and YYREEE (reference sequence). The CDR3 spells CASSQGGRGGTEAFF. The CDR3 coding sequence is TGTGCCAGCAGCCAAGGGGGCAGGGGGGGCACTGAAGCTTTCTTT.

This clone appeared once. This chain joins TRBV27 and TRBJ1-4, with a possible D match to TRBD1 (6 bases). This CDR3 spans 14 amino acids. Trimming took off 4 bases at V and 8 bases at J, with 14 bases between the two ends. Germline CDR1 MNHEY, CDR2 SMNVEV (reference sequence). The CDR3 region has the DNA TGTGCCAGCAGTTCCCAGGGGTCGGGGGAAAAACTGTTTTTT. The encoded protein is CASSSQGSGEKLFF.

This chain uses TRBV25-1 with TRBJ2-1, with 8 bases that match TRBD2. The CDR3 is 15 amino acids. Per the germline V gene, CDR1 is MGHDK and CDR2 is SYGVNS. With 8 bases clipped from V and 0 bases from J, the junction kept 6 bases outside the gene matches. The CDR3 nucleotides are TGTGCCAGCGGTACGGGGGGGCGCTCCTACAATGAGCAGTTCTTC. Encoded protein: CASGTGGRSYNEQFF.

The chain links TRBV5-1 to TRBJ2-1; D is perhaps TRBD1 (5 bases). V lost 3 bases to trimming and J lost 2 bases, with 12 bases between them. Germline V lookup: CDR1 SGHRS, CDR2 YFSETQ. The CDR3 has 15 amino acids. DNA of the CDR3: TGCGCCAGCAGCTCTCAGGGTATCCCCTACAATGAGCAGTTCTTC. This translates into CASSSQGIPYNEQFF.

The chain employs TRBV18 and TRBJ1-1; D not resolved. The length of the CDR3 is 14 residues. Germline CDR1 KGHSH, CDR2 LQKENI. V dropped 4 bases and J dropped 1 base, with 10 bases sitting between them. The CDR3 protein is CASSRGRTNTEAFF. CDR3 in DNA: TGTGCCAGCTCACGTGGCCGAACGAACACTGAAGCTTTCTTT.

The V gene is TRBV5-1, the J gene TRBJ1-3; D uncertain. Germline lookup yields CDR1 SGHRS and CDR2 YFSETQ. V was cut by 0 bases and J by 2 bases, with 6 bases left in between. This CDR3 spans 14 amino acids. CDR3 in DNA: TGCGCCAGCAGCTTGGGTAGTACTGGAAACACCATATATTTT. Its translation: CASSLGSTGNTIYF.

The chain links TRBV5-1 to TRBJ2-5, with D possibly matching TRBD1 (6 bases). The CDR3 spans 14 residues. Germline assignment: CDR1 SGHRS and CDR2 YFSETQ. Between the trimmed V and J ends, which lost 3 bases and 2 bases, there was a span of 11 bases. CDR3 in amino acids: CASSSGQLQETQYF. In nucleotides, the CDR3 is TGCGCCAGCAGCTCCGGACAGCTGCAAGAGACCCAGTACTTC.

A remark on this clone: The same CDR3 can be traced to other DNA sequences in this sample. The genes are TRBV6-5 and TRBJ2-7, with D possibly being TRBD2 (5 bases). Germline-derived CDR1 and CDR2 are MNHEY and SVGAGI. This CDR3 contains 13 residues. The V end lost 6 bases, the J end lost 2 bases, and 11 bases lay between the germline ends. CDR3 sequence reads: CASRAGGTYEQYF. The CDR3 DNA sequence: TGTGCCAGCAGGGCAGGAGGAACCTACGAGCAGTACTTC.

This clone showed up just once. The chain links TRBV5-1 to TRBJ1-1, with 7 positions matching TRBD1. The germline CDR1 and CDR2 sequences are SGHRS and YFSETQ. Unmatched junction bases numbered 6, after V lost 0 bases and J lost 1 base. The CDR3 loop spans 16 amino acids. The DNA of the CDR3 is TGCGCCAGCAGCTTGGATGGACAGGTCCCGAACACTGAAGCTTTCTTT. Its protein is CASSLDGQVPNTEAFF.

CDR3 in amino acids: CASSQVAGLNYGYTF. DNA of the CDR3: TGCGCCAGCAGCCAAGTGGCGGGGCTTAACTATGGCTACACCTTC. This chain uses TRBV4-1 with TRBJ1-2; a possible D gene is TRBD1 (5 bases). Trimming left V 1 base short and J 1 base short, with 10 bases between. Germline-derived CDR1 and CDR2 are MGHRA and YSYEKL. The CDR3 is 15 amino acids.

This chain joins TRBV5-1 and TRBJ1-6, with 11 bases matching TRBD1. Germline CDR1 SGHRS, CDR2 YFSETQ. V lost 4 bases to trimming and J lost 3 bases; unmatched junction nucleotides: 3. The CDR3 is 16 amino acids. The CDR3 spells CASSDGTGGYNSPLHF. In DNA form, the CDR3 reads TGCGCCAGCAGCGACGGGACAGGGGGCTATAATTCACCCCTCCACTTT.

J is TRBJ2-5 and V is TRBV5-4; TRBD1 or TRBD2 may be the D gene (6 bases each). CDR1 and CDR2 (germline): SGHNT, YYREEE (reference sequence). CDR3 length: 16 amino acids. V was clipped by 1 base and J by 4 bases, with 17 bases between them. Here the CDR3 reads CASSLSHKGGGETQYF. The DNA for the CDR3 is TGTGCCAGCAGCTTGAGCCACAAGGGGGGCGGAGAGACCCAGTACTTC.

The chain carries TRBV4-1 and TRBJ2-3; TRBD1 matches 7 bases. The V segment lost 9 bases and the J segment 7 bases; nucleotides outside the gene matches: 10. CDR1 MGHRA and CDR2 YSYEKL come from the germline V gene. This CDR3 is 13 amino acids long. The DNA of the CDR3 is TGCGCCAGTGCGCCCCGGGACAGAAATACGCAGTATTTT. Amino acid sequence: CASAPRDRNTQYF.